This TCR beta chain was sequenced during a study of beta chain features in type 1 diabetes. Study-level points and caveats: Patients showed naive, central memory and Treg TCRB repertoires that appeared more similar than those of healthy donors. Resolution of whether HLA type affects TCRB rearrangement was not achieved here.

Purity exceeded 95% in all sorted populations. Every isolated RNA sample was fully reverse transcribed, so sequencing captured expressed TCRB transcripts. TCRdb keeps only in-frame clones here, not all; method: immunoSEQ multiplex PCR. The sample contains about 140,000 clones, 9% to 10% of which appear only once. To note about this clone: What it binds is unknown.

The TCR comes from a woman aged 40 to 50 in good health. The specimen was central memory CD4+ T cells from blood.

The CDR3 region has the DNA TGTGCCAGCAGTCGTCCGGGACAGGGATACGAGCAGTACTTC. Protein sequence: CASSRPGQGYEQYF. The J gene is TRBJ2-7, the V gene TRBV6-1; TRBD1 aligns across 9 bases. This CDR3 has 14 amino acids. Looked up from germline, CDR1 is MNHNS and CDR2 is SASEGT. Trimming at V came to 5 bases and at J to 4 bases, leaving 6 bases not matched to a gene.